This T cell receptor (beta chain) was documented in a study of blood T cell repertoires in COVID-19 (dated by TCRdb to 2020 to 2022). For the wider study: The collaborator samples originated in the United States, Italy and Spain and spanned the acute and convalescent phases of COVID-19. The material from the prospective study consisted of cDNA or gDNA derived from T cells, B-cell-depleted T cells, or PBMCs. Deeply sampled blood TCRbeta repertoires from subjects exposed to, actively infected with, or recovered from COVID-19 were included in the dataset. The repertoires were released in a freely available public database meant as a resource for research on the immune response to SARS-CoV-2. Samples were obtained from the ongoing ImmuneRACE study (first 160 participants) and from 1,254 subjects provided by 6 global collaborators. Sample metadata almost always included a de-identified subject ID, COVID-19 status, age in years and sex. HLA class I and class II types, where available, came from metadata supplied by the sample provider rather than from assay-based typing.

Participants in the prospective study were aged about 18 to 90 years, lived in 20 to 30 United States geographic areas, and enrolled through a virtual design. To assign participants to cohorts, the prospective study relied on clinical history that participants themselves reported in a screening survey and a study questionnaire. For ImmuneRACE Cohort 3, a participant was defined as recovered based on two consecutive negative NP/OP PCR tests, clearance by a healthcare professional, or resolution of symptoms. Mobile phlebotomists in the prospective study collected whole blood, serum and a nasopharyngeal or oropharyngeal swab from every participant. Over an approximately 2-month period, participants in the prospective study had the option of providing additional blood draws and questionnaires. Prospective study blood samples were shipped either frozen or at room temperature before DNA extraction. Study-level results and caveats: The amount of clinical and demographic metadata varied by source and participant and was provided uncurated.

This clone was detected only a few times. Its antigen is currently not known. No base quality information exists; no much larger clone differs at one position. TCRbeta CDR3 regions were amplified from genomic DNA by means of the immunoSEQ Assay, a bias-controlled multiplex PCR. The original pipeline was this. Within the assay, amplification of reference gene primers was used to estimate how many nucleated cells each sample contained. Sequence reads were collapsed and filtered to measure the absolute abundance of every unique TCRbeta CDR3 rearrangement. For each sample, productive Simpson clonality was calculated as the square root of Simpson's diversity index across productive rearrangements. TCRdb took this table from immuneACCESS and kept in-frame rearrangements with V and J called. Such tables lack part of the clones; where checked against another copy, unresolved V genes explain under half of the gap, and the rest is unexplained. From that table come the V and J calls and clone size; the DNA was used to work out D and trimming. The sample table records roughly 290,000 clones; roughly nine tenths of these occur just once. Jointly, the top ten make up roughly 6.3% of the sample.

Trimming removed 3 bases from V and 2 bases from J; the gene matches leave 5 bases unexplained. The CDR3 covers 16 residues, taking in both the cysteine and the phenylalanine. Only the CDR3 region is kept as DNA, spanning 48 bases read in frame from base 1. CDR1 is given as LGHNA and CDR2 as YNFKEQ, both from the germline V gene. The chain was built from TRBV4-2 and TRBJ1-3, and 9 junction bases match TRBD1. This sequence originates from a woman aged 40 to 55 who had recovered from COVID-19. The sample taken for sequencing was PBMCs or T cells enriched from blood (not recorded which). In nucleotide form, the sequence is TGTGCCAGCAGCCACTCCGGACAGGGGCCTGGAAACACCATATATTTT. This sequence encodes CASSHSGQGPGNTIYF.